This TCR beta chain was documented in a study of shared T cell receptors in the human thymus. Here immunoSEQ multiplex PCR was the method, and the copy in TCRdb shows in-frame clones only, minus some. The sample contains roughly 660,000 clones, roughly 90% of which appear only once. CDR3 length: 17 amino acids. V lost 3 bases to trimming and J lost 3 bases, with 18 bases between them. From germline, CDR1 is SNHLY and CDR2 FYNNEI. The same sample was also used in a study of human thymus T cells. From that second work: Thymic repertoires of unrelated individuals were reported in related research to overlap highly.

The TCR comes from a boy under two years old with a congenital heart defect. Sequenced material: thymocytes. The chain employs TRBV2 and TRBJ1-5, with D possibly being TRBD1 (5 bases). The CDR3 nucleotides read TGTGCCAGCAGTGAGGAGGACGGGGGGATAAACAATCAGCCCCAGCATTTT. Translated: CASSEEDGGINNQPQHF.